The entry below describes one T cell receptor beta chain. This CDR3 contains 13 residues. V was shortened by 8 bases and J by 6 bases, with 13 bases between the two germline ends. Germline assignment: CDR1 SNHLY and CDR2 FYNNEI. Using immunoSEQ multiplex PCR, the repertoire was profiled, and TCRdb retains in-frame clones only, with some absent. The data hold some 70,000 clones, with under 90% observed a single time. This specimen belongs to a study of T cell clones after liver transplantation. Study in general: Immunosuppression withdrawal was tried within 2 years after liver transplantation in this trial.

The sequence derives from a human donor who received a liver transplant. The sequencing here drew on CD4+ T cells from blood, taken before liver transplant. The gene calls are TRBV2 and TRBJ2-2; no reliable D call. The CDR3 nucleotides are TGTGCCAGCTCCCGGGCCGCTGCCGGGGAGCTGTTTTTT. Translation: CASSRAAAGELFF.